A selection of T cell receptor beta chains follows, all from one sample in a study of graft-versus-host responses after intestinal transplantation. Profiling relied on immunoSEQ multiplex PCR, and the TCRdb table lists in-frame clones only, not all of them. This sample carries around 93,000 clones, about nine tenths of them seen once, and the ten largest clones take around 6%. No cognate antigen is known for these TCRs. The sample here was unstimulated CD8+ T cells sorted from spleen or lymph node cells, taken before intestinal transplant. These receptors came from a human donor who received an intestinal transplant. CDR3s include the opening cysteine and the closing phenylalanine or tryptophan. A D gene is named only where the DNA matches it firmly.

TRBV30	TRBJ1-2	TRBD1	CAWSAGTGNNYGYTF	TGTGCCTGGAGTGCCGGGACAGGGAACAACTATGGCTACACCTTC
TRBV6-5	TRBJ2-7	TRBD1	CASSYRDRWYEQYF	TGTGCCAGCAGTTACCGGGACAGATGGTACGAGCAGTACTTC
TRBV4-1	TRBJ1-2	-	CASSQGQGYTF	TGCGCCAGCAGCCAAGGACAGGGCTACACCTTC
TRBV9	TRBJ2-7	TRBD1	CASSAPGQPYEQYF	TGTGCCAGCAGCGCACCGGGACAGCCCTACGAGCAGTACTTC
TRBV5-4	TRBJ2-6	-	CASSLGFSGANVLTF	TGTGCCAGCAGCTTAGGGTTCTCTGGGGCCAACGTCCTGACTTTC
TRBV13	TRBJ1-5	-	CASSRQRDQPQHF	TGTGCCAGCAGCCGACAGAGGGATCAGCCCCAGCATTTT
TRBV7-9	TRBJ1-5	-	CASSPETESREQPQHF	TGTGCCAGCAGCCCGGAGACGGAATCGAGAGAACAGCCCCAGCATTTT
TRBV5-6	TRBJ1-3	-	CASSLRAGSGNTIYF	TGTGCCAGCAGCTTGCGCGCCGGCTCTGGAAACACCATATATTTT
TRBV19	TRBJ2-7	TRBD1	CASSIQGAWSYEQYF	TGTGCCAGTAGTATTCAGGGGGCGTGGAGCTACGAGCAGTACTTC
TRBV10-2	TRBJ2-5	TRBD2	CASSQTSAQETQYF	TGCGCCAGCAGTCAAACTAGCGCACAAGAGACCCAGTACTTC
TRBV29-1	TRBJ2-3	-	CSVPTPHTQYF	TGCAGCGTTCCGACCCCTCATACGCAGTATTTT
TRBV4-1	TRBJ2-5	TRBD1	CASSPGTEETQYF	TGCGCCAGCAGCCCCGGGACAGAAGAGACCCAGTACTTC
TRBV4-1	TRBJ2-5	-	CASSTGRWETQYF	TGCGCCAGCAGCACAGGGAGGTGGGAGACCCAGTACTTC
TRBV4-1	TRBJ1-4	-	CASSHKGGGGDEKLFF	TGCGCCAGCAGTCATAAAGGGGGGGGCGGTGATGAAAAACTGTTTTTT